Shown below are 13 T cell receptor beta chains from a single sample sequenced in a study of CD4 T cells in relation to SARS-CoV-2 and coronaviruses. No antigen has been identified for these receptors. Sequencing was performed with immunoSEQ multiplex PCR; in TCRdb, only in-frame clones are kept and a portion is missing. The data hold about 36,000 clones, with over 75% observed a single time. The sequenced sample was memory CD4+ T cells from PBMCs, cultured in vitro. These receptors originate from an adult with COVID-19.

The chain combines TRBV18 with TRBJ2-7, with D tentatively TRBD2 (7 bases). V lost 2 bases to trimming and J lost 4 bases, with 15 bases between them. Germline V CDR1 and CDR2: KGHSH, LQKENI. CDR3 length equals 15 residues. CDR3 sequence reads: CASSPRAGAGYEQYF. The CDR3 DNA is TGTGCCAGCTCACCAAGGGCGGGGGCAGGTTACGAGCAGTACTTC.

V gene TRBV10-3 combines with J gene TRBJ2-1, with 7 bases matching TRBD1. V shed 10 bases, J shed 8 bases, and the junction held 8 bases outside the gene matches. This CDR3 is built from 12 residues. Germline CDR1 ENHRY, CDR2 SYGVKD. The CDR3 nucleotides are TGTGCCACCGCGACAGGGAGAGATGAGCAGTTCTTC. Its protein product is CATATGRDEQFF.

V usage is TRBV11-3 and J usage is TRBJ1-1; no clear D. The CDR3 consists of 13 residues. CDR1 and CDR2 (germline): SGHNT, YENEEA. V dropped 3 bases and J dropped 1 base, with 6 bases sitting between them. CDR3 nucleotides: TGTGCCAGCAGCTTGGAGTGGAACACTGAAGCTTTCTTT. Translation: CASSLEWNTEAFF.

This chain uses TRBV11-2 with TRBJ2-7; D remains unclear. The CDR3 length is 15 residues. CDR1 SGHAT and CDR2 FQNNGV come from the germline V gene. V lost 0 bases and J 0 bases, leaving 9 bases between the germline ends. As DNA, the CDR3 is TGTGCCAGCAGCTTAGAGCGGACGAGCTCCTACGAGCAGTACTTC. Translating gives CASSLERTSSYEQYF.

The rearrangement links TRBV10-3 to TRBJ2-1, with TRBD2 identical over 9 bases. V was pared by 0 bases and J by 10 bases, with 4 bases of the junction left unmatched. Germline V lookup: CDR1 ENHRY, CDR2 SYGVKD. The CDR3 spans 14 residues. CDR3 nucleotide sequence: TGTGCCATCAGTGAGTCCGCGGGAGGGGGGGAGCAGTTCTTC. Translating gives CAISESAGGGEQFF.

This chain uses TRBV2 with TRBJ2-1; possible D gene TRBD2, 6 bases. The CDR3 spans 13 residues. Between the trimmed V and J ends, which lost 9 bases and 7 bases, there was a span of 16 bases. CDR1 and CDR2 (germline): SNHLY, FYNNEI. Written as DNA, the CDR3 is TGTGCCAGTAACCGGGAGATAGGGAATGAGCAGTTCTTC. This translates into CASNREIGNEQFF.

This chain joins TRBV5-1 and TRBJ2-3, with TRBD1 identical over 9 bases. Germline values: CDR1 SGHRS, CDR2 YFSETQ. The CDR3 has 14 amino acids. V was pared by 4 bases and J by 3 bases, with 3 bases of the junction left unmatched. The CDR3 DNA follows: TGCGCCAGCAGCCCGGGACAGGGTACAGATACGCAGTATTTT. Protein: CASSPGQGTDTQYF.

V and J are TRBV14 and TRBJ2-3; 8 bases are a match to TRBD2. CDR3 size: 17 residues. V lost 4 bases, J lost 6 bases, and 15 bases stayed unmatched. The germline CDR1 and CDR2 sequences are SGHDN and FVKESK. CDR3 bases: TGTGCCAGCAGCCTAGAGACCCCTTTCGGGAGGGAGGATACGCAGTATTTT. It codes for CASSLETPFGREDTQYF.

The table lists this clone with a few counts. The genes are TRBV11-3 and TRBJ1-1; D gene uncertain. V was clipped by 4 bases and J by 3 bases, with 9 bases between them. The CDR3 extends over 13 amino acids. The germline V gene has CDR1 SGHNT and CDR2 YENEEA. CDR3 nucleotide sequence: TGTGCCAGCAGCTCCGGGCAGGACACTGAAGCTTTCTTT. Translating gives CASSSGQDTEAFF. The full variable domain, rest sourced from reference TRBV11-3 and TRBJ1-1, is EAGVVQSPRYKIIEKKQPVAFWCNPISGHNTLYWYLQNLGQGPELLIRYENEEAVDDSQLPKDRFSAERLKGVDSTLKIQPAELGDSAVYLCASSSGQDTEAFFGQGTRLTVV.

The genes are TRBV16 and TRBJ2-1; D is possibly TRBD1 or TRBD2 (7 bases each). Germline V gives CDR1 KGHSY, CDR2 FQNENV. The CDR3 loop spans 15 amino acids. V lost 4 bases, J lost 4 bases, and 14 bases lay in between. The DNA for the CDR3 is TGTGCCAGCAGCCTCCTCAGGGGGGGGTACAATGAGCAGTTCTTC. Encoded protein: CASSLLRGGYNEQFF. Looking up the rest from reference TRBV16 and TRBJ2-1 gives the full variable domain: GEEVAQTPKHLVRGEGQKAKLYCAPIKGHSYVFWYQQVLKNEFKFLISFQNENVFDETGMPKERFSAKCLPNSPCSLEIQATKLEDSAVYFCASSLLRGGYNEQFFGPGTRLTVL.

V usage is TRBV5-1 and J usage is TRBJ2-2, with 9 bases lining up with TRBD1. CDR3 size: 19 residues. The junction had 19 bases not matched to a gene; V was cut back by 4 bases and J by 6 bases. CDR1 is SGHRS and CDR2 is YFSETQ in the germline V gene. CDR3 sequence reads: CASSQTGTGLRDLPGELFF. The CDR3 DNA sequence: TGCGCCAGCAGCCAGACCGGGACAGGGTTGCGTGACCTCCCCGGGGAGCTGTTTTTT.

The chain uses TRBV28 and TRBJ1-1; 10 bases line up with TRBD1. CDR1 is MDHEN, CDR2 SYDVKM, per germline. CDR3 length: 15 residues. Losses at the gene ends were 5 bases for V and 3 bases for J; bases not matched to a gene: 6. CDR3 residues: CASSATGGAHTEAFF. The CDR3 DNA follows: TGTGCCAGCAGTGCGACAGGGGGCGCTCACACTGAAGCTTTCTTT.

The genes are TRBV18 and TRBJ1-5, with D perhaps matching TRBD1 (6 bases). Per the germline V gene, CDR1 is KGHSH and CDR2 is LQKENI. The CDR3 runs 15 residues. V lost 2 bases, J lost 3 bases, and 11 bases lay in between. CDR3 nucleotide sequence: TGTGCCAGCTCACCAAGCACAGGGTCCAATCAGCCCCAGCATTTT. Protein product: CASSPSTGSNQPQHF. The variable domain in full, with the rest retrieved from reference TRBV18 and TRBJ1-5, is NAGVMQNPRHLVRRRGQEARLRCSPMKGHSHVYWYRQLPEEGLKFMVYLQKENIIDESGMPKERFSAEFPKEGPSILRIQQVVRGDSAAYFCASSPSTGSNQPQHFGDGTRLSIL.